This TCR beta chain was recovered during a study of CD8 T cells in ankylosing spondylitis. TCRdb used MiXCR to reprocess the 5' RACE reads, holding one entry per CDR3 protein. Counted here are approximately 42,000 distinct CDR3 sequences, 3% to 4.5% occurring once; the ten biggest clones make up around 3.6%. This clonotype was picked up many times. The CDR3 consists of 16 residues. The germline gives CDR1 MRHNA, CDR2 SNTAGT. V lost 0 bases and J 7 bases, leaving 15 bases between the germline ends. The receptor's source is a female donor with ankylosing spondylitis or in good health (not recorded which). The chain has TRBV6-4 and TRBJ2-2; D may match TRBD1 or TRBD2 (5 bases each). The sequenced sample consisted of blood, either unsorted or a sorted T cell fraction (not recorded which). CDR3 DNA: TGTGCCAGCAGTGACTCCGTGCCGCCTGGGGGCGGGGAGCTGTTTTTT. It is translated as CASSDSVPPGGGELFF.